Following are 10 T cell receptor beta chains from one sample sequenced in a study of spatial heterogeneity in lung cancer. TCRdb recomputed calls from the 5' RACE reads with MiXCR, one row per CDR3 protein. The sample yields more than 85,000 distinct CDR3 sequences, 7.5% to 10% seen once. Time point here: sample taken at primary tumor resection. Unsorted tumor, nontumor lung tissue or cryopreserved PBMC supplied the whole RNA. The sequences come from PBMCs, collected at surgery. Receptors were obtained from a male donor with early-stage non-small cell lung cancer.

This clonotype was counted only a few times. The DNA of the CDR3 is TGTGCCAGCAGCTTCGGACAGCTCTATGGCTACACCTTC. Its protein product is CASSFGQLYGYTF. The gene calls are TRBV7-9 and TRBJ1-2; the D gene is possibly TRBD1 (6 bases). Germline CDR1 SEHNR, CDR2 FQNEAQ (reference sequence). The germline V and J ends were trimmed by 3 bases and 4 bases, with 9 bases remaining between them. CDR3 size: 13 residues.

The table lists this clonotype with many counts. J is TRBJ1-1 and V is TRBV18, with TRBD1 matching 7 bases. The V and J ends lost 5 bases and 1 base, in that order; junction bases with no gene match: 7. CDR3 size: 15 residues. Germline V lookup: CDR1 KGHSH, CDR2 LQKENI. The CDR3 sequence is CASSFQGEGNTEAFF. CDR3 nucleotides: TGTGCCAGCTCATTCCAGGGGGAGGGGAACACTGAAGCTTTCTTT.

The CDR3 DNA reads TGCGCCAGCAGCCCCCAGGCAGGGACCTATGGCTACACCTTC. It translates to CASSPQAGTYGYTF. This chain joins TRBV5-1 and TRBJ1-2; weak D call: TRBD1 (5 bases). Trimming took 4 bases from V and 4 from J, leaving 14 bases between them. This CDR3 comprises 14 residues. Germline CDR1 reads SGHRS; CDR2 reads YFSETQ. Full variable domain (missing parts from reference TRBV5-1 and TRBJ1-2): KAGVTQTPRYLIKTRGQQVTLSCSPISGHRSVSWYQQTPGQGLQFLFEYFSETQRNKGNFPGRFSGRQFSNSRSEMNVSTLELGDSALYLCASSPQAGTYGYTFGSGTRLTVV.

This clonotype occurred once. V is TRBV5-1 and J is TRBJ1-1; D not certain. Trimming left V 0 bases short and J 1 base short, with 10 bases between. The V gene's germline CDR1 is SGHRS and CDR2 YFSETQ. The CDR3 is made up of 15 amino acids. The CDR3 sequence is CASSLADWRNTEAFF. The CDR3 nucleotides are TGCGCCAGCAGCTTGGCCGATTGGAGGAACACTGAAGCTTTCTTT. Looking up the rest from reference TRBV5-1 and TRBJ1-1 gives the full variable domain: KAGVTQTPRYLIKTRGQQVTLSCSPISGHRSVSWYQQTPGQGLQFLFEYFSETQRNKGNFPGRFSGRQFSNSRSEMNVSTLELGDSALYLCASSLADWRNTEAFFGQGTRLTVV.

The rearrangement uses TRBV7-9 and TRBJ2-5; the match to TRBD1 covers 8 bases. The CDR3 covers 16 residues. CDR1 is SEHNR, CDR2 FQNEAQ, per germline (reference sequence). V gave up 7 bases and J gave up 5 bases; unmatched junction bases: 15. The CDR3 is CASTPFSTGDLETQYF. The CDR3 nucleotides are TGTGCCAGCACCCCATTCTCGACAGGGGACCTGGAGACCCAGTACTTC.

The V call is TRBV14, the J call TRBJ2-2; tentatively, D is TRBD2 (7 bases). CDR3 length equals 19 residues. V was trimmed by 4 bases and J by 5 bases, leaving 26 bases between them. In germline, CDR1 is SGHDN, CDR2 FVKESK. The CDR3 DNA follows: TGTGCCAGCAGCCGACCCCGGACGGGGGGCCGGTGGTATACCGGGGAGCTGTTTTTT. Amino acids: CASSRPRTGGRWYTGELFF.

This chain uses TRBV28 with TRBJ2-1; 12 nucleotides align to TRBD1. V dropped 3 bases and J dropped 9; count of bases not matched to a gene: 9. The CDR3 sequence is 16 residues long. Germline CDR1 and CDR2: MDHEN and SYDVKM. The CDR3 DNA reads TGTGCCAGCAGTTTGAGTCCCGGGACAGGGGGCCTTGAGCAGTTCTTC. Amino acid sequence: CASSLSPGTGGLEQFF.

This clonotype was counted a few times. The gene calls are TRBV28 and TRBJ2-7; 11 nucleotides agree with TRBD2. The V and J ends lost 4 bases and 6 bases, in that order; junction bases with no gene match: 8. The CDR3 consists of 15 residues. The germline V gene has CDR1 MDHEN and CDR2 SYDVKM. Here the CDR3 reads CASSWLAGGGAEQYF. The CDR3 DNA reads as TGTGCCAGCAGTTGGCTAGCGGGAGGTGGCGCCGAGCAGTACTTC.

This clonotype has only a few counts. The V and J genes are TRBV7-3 and TRBJ2-3; D is possibly TRBD1 or TRBD2 (5 bases each). The CDR3 runs 15 residues. Deletions cut 5 bases from V and 2 bases from J, with 14 bases between. CDR1 and CDR2 from the germline V gene are SGHTA and FQGTGA. The CDR3 DNA reads TGTGCCAGCAGCCGAGGGACCGCTCTCACAGATACGCAGTATTTT. It translates to CASSRGTALTDTQYF.

This clonotype was counted a few times. The CDR3: CASSEPSRDADTQYF. The CDR3 region has the DNA TGTGCCAGCAGTGAACCTAGCAGGGACGCAGATACGCAGTATTTT. The V and J genes are TRBV25-1 and TRBJ2-3; D may be TRBD1 or TRBD2 (5 bases each). With 2 bases removed from V and 4 bases from J, the gap between germline ends came to 13 bases. The V gene's germline CDR1 is MGHDK and CDR2 SYGVNS. CDR3 size: 15 residues.